Each of the 29 T cell receptor beta chains below was sequenced from the same sample in a study of CD8+ T cells in alopecia areata. Reverse transcribed after extraction, RNA yielded cDNA as the sequencing template. Assay: immunoSEQ multiplex PCR; the TCRdb copy retains only in-frame clones and omits some. Of about 140,000 clones in the sample, about 54% were seen once. Input material: CD4+ T cells sorted from blood. The receptors originated from a human donor in good health.

This chain uses TRBV19 with TRBJ1-1; D gene uncertain. The CDR3 sequence is 11 residues long. CDR1 and CDR2 from the germline V gene are LNHDA and SQIVND (reference sequence). V lost 3 bases to trimming and J lost 2 bases, with 1 base between them. The CDR3 region is CASSINTEAFF. Written as DNA, the CDR3 is TGTGCCAGTAGTATTAACACTGAAGCTTTCTTT.

A note on this clone: Relative to the germline gene, one junction end is altered; a read error may explain this. The CDR3 spells CASNLRLAGTGELFF. DNA of the CDR3: TGCGCCAGCAACTTGAGGCTAGCGGGAACCGGGGAGCTGTTTTTT. V gene TRBV5-1 combines with J gene TRBJ2-2; 9 nucleotides line up with TRBD2. From germline, CDR1 is SGHRS and CDR2 YFSETQ. The CDR3 extends over 15 amino acids.

The rearrangement uses TRBV5-1 and TRBJ1-2; the D gene is possibly TRBD1 (5 bases). The CDR3 runs 12 residues. V was cut by 0 bases and J by 14 bases, with 14 bases left in between. Germline V gives CDR1 SGHRS, CDR2 YFSETQ. The CDR3 reads CASSLDGASGTF. In DNA form, the CDR3 reads TGCGCCAGCAGCTTGGACGGGGCGTCAGGGACCTTC. The full variable domain, with the rest looked up from reference TRBV5-1 and TRBJ1-2, is KAGVTQTPRYLIKTRGQQVTLSCSPISGHRSVSWYQQTPGQGLQFLFEYFSETQRNKGNFPGRFSGRQFSNSRSEMNVSTLELGDSALYLCASSLDGASGTFGSGTRLTVV.

The CDR3 region is CSVEDLYFEQFF. CDR3 DNA: TGCAGCGTTGAAGATCTCTATTTTGAGCAGTTCTTC. V usage is TRBV29-1 and J usage is TRBJ2-1, with no clear D. The CDR3 has 12 residues. Germline V gives CDR1 SQVTM, CDR2 ANQGSEA. V was clipped by 0 bases and J by 9 bases, with 9 bases between them.

The chain uses TRBV20-1 and TRBJ1-2, with D hard to call. The length of the CDR3 is 11 residues. Germline-derived CDR1 and CDR2 are DFQATT and SNEGSKA (reference sequence). DNA for the CDR3: TGCAGAGGCTACACTAACTATGGCTACACCTTC. As protein: CRGYTNYGYTF.

This rearrangement joins TRBV30 to TRBJ2-4; D is ambiguous. Trimming cost V 2 bases and J 0 bases, with 11 bases left between them. The CDR3 has 15 residues. Germline loops: CDR1 GTSNPN, CDR2 SVGIG (reference sequence). The CDR3 DNA is TGTGCCTGGAGTCAGACCGGGCTAGCCAAAAACATTCAGTACTTC. Translation: CAWSQTGLAKNIQYF.

This chain uses TRBV4-2 with TRBJ1-2; tentative D call: TRBD1 (6 bases). The ends were cut back, 0 bases at V and 5 bases at J, with 10 bases in the middle. The CDR3 spans 14 residues. Germline CDR1 LGHNA, CDR2 YNFKEQ. Written as DNA, the CDR3 is TGTGCCAGCAGCCAAGAGGGACACTTATATGGCTACACCTTC. Translation gives CASSQEGHLYGYTF.

The chain is built from TRBV5-1 and TRBJ2-7; 9 bases match TRBD1. Germline values: CDR1 SGHRS, CDR2 YFSETQ. J was trimmed by 2 bases and V by 3 bases; bases with no gene match: 6. The CDR3 runs to 15 residues. The CDR3 here is CASSWQGQGPYEQYF. CDR3 DNA sequence: TGCGCCAGCAGCTGGCAGGGACAGGGACCCTACGAGCAGTACTTC.

The genes are TRBV23-1 and TRBJ2-7, with a tentative D call TRBD1 (6 bases). TRBV23-1 belongs to the ORF category, with a function that is uncertain. The CDR3 runs 15 residues. Trimming left V 3 bases short and J 4 bases short, with 16 bases between. Here the CDR3 DNA reads TGCGCCAGCAGTCACAGTCAGGGGTTCTCATACGAGCAGTACTTC. Residues: CASSHSQGFSYEQYF.

V and J are TRBV5-1 and TRBJ1-2; 7 bases align to TRBD1. The CDR3 length is 13 residues. V gave up 7 bases and J gave up 6 bases; unmatched junction bases: 9. Germline CDR1 SGHRS, CDR2 YFSETQ. The CDR3 here is CASQGTVLDGYTF. CDR3 in DNA: TGCGCCAGCCAGGGGACAGTCTTGGATGGCTACACCTTC.

This clone was detected only a few times. The CDR3 protein is CAWSRGQVGEQFF. The DNA of the CDR3 is TGTGCCTGGAGTCGCGGACAGGTTGGCGAGCAGTTCTTC. J is TRBJ2-1 and V is TRBV30, with TRBD1 matching over 7 bases. V was clipped by 2 bases and J by 10 bases; unmatched bases: 8. Germline values: CDR1 GTSNPN, CDR2 SVGIG (reference sequence). This CDR3 has 13 residues.

This clone was seen only a few times. The V gene is TRBV7-2, the J gene TRBJ1-5, with D unclear. Trimming cost V 4 bases and J 5 bases, with 15 bases left between them. CDR1 and CDR2 (germline): SGHTA, FQGNSA. This CDR3 has 15 residues. The CDR3, as DNA: TGTGCCAGCAGCTCAAAAACCGGGAGCTATCAGCCCCAGCATTTT. Residues: CASSSKTGSYQPQHF.

The chain combines TRBV9 with TRBJ2-7, with D perhaps TRBD1 (6 bases). The CDR3 has 12 amino acids. Per the germline V gene, CDR1 is SGDLS and CDR2 is YYNGEE. Trimming left V 7 bases short and J 5 bases short, with 13 bases between. The CDR3 protein is CASGRDNHEQYF. Written as DNA, the CDR3 is TGTGCCAGCGGCCGGGACAACCACGAGCAGTACTTC.

The V and J genes are TRBV27 and TRBJ1-5; TRBD1 is a possible D gene (6 bases). The CDR3 is 15 amino acids. V lost 3 bases and J 3 bases, leaving 12 bases between the germline ends. Germline lookup yields CDR1 MNHEY and CDR2 SMNVEV (reference sequence). The CDR3, as DNA: TGTGCCAGCAGTTTCGCAGGGGCTACCAATCAGCCCCAGCATTTT. This gives the protein CASSFAGATNQPQHF.

The chain recombines TRBV6-5 with TRBJ2-3; perhaps TRBD1 as D (6 bases). CDR3 length: 14 amino acids. Per the germline V gene, CDR1 is MNHEY and CDR2 is SVGAGI. Between the trimmed V and J ends, which lost 6 bases and 3 bases, there was a span of 13 bases. The CDR3, as DNA: TGTGCCAGCAGCAACACACAGGGTACAGATACGCAGTATTTT. Translation: CASSNTQGTDTQYF.

The CDR3 sequence is CASSLRPGTGELFF. The CDR3 region has the DNA TGTGCCAGCAGCCTAAGGCCTGGCACCGGGGAGCTGTTTTTT. This chain links TRBV7-9 with TRBJ2-2; D remains ambiguous. Between the trimmed V and J ends, which lost 5 bases and 4 bases, there was a span of 11 bases. CDR3 length: 14 amino acids. Germline CDR1 and CDR2: SEHNR and FQNEAQ (reference sequence).

The rearrangement links TRBV10-3 to TRBJ2-6; maybe TRBD1 (6 bases). The CDR3 runs 13 residues. Germline V gene sequence: CDR1 ENHRY, CDR2 SYGVKD. With 10 bases removed from V and 2 bases from J, the gap between germline ends came to 9 bases. CDR3 bases: TGTGCCACAGGGGTGCCTGGGGCCAACGTCCTGACTTTC. Protein product: CATGVPGANVLTF.

The rearrangement joins TRBV11-1 to TRBJ2-3, with TRBD2 identical over 13 bases. J lost 1 base, V lost 5 bases, and 6 bases had no gene match. The CDR3 runs 17 residues. CDR1 and CDR2 (germline): SGHAT, FQDESV (reference sequence). The CDR3 DNA reads as TGTGCCAGCAGCCGGACTAGCGGGAGTTCGGGCACAGATACGCAGTATTTT. It translates to CASSRTSGSSGTDTQYF.

This clone has only a few counts. Other DNA sequences in the same sample also yield this CDR3. This chain connects TRBV29-1 to TRBJ2-3; a possible D gene is TRBD1 (6 bases). This CDR3 is built from 13 residues. Germline CDR1 is SQVTM and CDR2 is ANQGSEA. V lost 0 bases and J 3 bases, leaving 7 bases between the germline ends. The CDR3 sequence is CSVEDRGTDTQYF. CDR3 DNA: TGCAGCGTTGAAGACAGGGGAACAGATACGCAGTATTTT.

The gene calls are TRBV29-1 and TRBJ2-1; D possibly corresponds to TRBD2 (6 bases). The CDR3 totals 15 residues. The germline gives CDR1 SQVTM, CDR2 ANQGSEA. V was cut by 7 bases and J by 0 bases, with 16 bases left in between. For the CDR3, the DNA is TGCAGCGGGGGGGAAGCGATAAGCTCCTACAATGAGCAGTTCTTC. Translation: CSGGEAISSYNEQFF.

The rearrangement links TRBV29-1 to TRBJ2-7; TRBD1 matches at 7 bases. This CDR3 contains 14 residues. Germline V gives CDR1 SQVTM, CDR2 ANQGSEA. V lost 2 bases and J lost 6; bases outside the gene matches: 10. The CDR3 DNA follows: TGCAGCGTTGAAAACCCAACAGGGGTGGGCGAGCAGTACTTC. This translates into CSVENPTGVGEQYF.

This chain connects TRBV18 to TRBJ2-5; D uncertain. CDR1 KGHSH and CDR2 LQKENI come from the germline V gene. Trimming removed 2 bases at V and 5 bases at J, with 6 bases between. The CDR3 totals 12 residues. Here the CDR3 DNA reads TGTGCCAGCTCACCATATACCGAGACCCAGTACTTC. Protein sequence: CASSPYTETQYF.

The chain couples TRBV29-1 to TRBJ2-3, with D possibly being TRBD1 or TRBD2 (7 bases each). The germline V and J ends were trimmed by 7 bases and 4 bases, with 21 bases remaining between them. The CDR3 has 15 residues. From germline, CDR1 is SQVTM and CDR2 ANQGSEA. CDR3 in DNA: TGCAGCGGCGCCTCTAGGGGAGGGGGCGCAGATACGCAGTATTTT. Its translation is CSGASRGGGADTQYF.

This chain connects TRBV29-1 to TRBJ1-5, with 9 nucleotides matching TRBD1. CDR3 length: 13 amino acids. The V segment lost 7 bases and the J segment 6 bases; nucleotides outside the gene matches: 7. CDR1 is SQVTM and CDR2 is ANQGSEA in the germline V gene. CDR3 residues: CSGGAGQGQPQHF. CDR3 nucleotide sequence: TGCAGCGGTGGGGCGGGACAGGGTCAGCCCCAGCATTTT. Filled out from reference TRBV29-1 and TRBJ1-5, the complete variable domain reads SAVISQKPSRDICQRGTSLTIQCQVDSQVTMMFWYRQQPGQSLTLIATANQGSEATYESGFVIDKFPISRPNLTFSTLTVSNMSPEDSSIYLCSGGAGQGQPQHFGDGTRLSIL.

This chain uses TRBV29-1 with TRBJ2-5, with D uncertain. This CDR3 region has 11 residues. Germline CDR1 SQVTM, CDR2 ANQGSEA. V was cut by 5 bases and J by 5 bases, with 9 bases left in between. CDR3 DNA sequence: TGCAGCGTTACTCCAAAGGAGACCCAGTACTTC. Its protein is CSVTPKETQYF.

The chain's CDR3 is CASSITGEETQYF. The CDR3, as DNA: TGCGCCAGCAGCATTACAGGGGAGGAGACCCAGTACTTC. The chain couples TRBV5-1 to TRBJ2-5; TRBD1 agrees at 7 bases. The CDR3 runs 13 residues. CDR1 is SGHRS, CDR2 YFSETQ, per germline. J was trimmed by 5 bases and V by 4 bases; bases with no gene match: 5.

The rearrangement joins TRBV25-1 to TRBJ2-6; possible D gene TRBD1, 5 bases. The CDR3 is made up of 16 amino acids. CDR1 MGHDK and CDR2 SYGVNS come from the germline V gene. V was cut by 4 bases and J by 0 bases, with 10 bases left in between. CDR3 loop: CASSALTGSGANVLTF. The CDR3 nucleotides read TGTGCCAGCAGTGCCTTAACAGGCTCTGGGGCCAACGTCCTGACTTTC.

V and J are TRBV29-1 and TRBJ2-7; TRBD1 agrees at 8 bases. The CDR3 is made up of 15 amino acids. Germline trimming cut 5 bases from V and 2 bases from J; bases unmatched to any gene: 11. The V gene's germline CDR1 is SQVTM and CDR2 ANQGSEA. The CDR3 sequence: CSVTRTGRFPYEQYF. The CDR3 DNA follows: TGCAGCGTTACACGGACAGGGAGGTTTCCCTACGAGCAGTACTTC.

This clone was observed a handful of times. Within the sample, other DNA sequences also encode this same CDR3. This CDR3 reads CSVESPDTQYF. The CDR3 DNA is TGCAGCGTTGAATCTCCCGATACGCAGTATTTT. The V gene is TRBV29-1, the J gene TRBJ2-3; D ambiguous. The germline gives CDR1 SQVTM, CDR2 ANQGSEA. Trimming pared 2 bases from V and 6 bases from J, leaving 6 bases between. There are 11 residues in the CDR3.